The present TCR beta chain was sequenced within a study of PD-L1 blockade in urothelial cancer. Time point noted: pretreatment peripheral blood. Pretreatment and on-treatment blood mononuclear cell samples were taken, totaling between 1 and 8 time points per patient. Germline CDR1 and CDR2: ENHRY and SYGVKD. The CDR3 is 14 residues long. Deletions cut 0 bases from V and 8 bases from J, with 11 bases between. Sequencing was performed with immunoSEQ multiplex PCR; in TCRdb, only in-frame clones are kept and a portion is missing. The sample has about 87,000 clones, about 89% seen once; the top ten hold 0.85% to 1%.

Specimen: PBMCs, collected around atezolizumab (anti-PD-L1) treatment. The chain is built from TRBV10-3 and TRBJ1-3; tentatively, D is TRBD1 (5 bases). This TCR was sampled from a woman aged 80 or over with urothelial cancer. The CDR3 DNA reads as TGTGCCATCAGTGAGTCGCAGGGCAGGGACACCATATATTTT. This encodes CAISESQGRDTIYF.